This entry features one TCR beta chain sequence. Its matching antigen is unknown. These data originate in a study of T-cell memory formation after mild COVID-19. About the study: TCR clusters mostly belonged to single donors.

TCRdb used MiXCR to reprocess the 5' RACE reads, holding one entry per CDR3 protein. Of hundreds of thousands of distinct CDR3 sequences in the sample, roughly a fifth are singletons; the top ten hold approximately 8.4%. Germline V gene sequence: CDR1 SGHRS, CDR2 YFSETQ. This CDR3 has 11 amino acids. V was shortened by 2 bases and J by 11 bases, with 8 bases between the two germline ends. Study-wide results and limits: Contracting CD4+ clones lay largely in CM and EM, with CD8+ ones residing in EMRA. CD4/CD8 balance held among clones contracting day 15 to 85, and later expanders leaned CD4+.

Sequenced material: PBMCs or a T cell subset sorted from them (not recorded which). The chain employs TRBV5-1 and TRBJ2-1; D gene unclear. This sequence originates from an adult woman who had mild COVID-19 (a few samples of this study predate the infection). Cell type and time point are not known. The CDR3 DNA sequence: TGCGCCAGCAGCTTAGGCGAGCAGCAGTTCTTC. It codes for CASSLGEQQFF.